These 7 T cell receptor beta chains were all obtained from the same sample, sequenced in a study of blood T cell repertoires in COVID-19 (dated by TCRdb to the early 2020s). Library preparation employed the immunoSEQ multiplex PCR assay. TCRdb provides this immuneACCESS table in a form limited to in-frame rearrangements. Some clones are lacking; in checked studies, under half of them reflect an unresolved V gene, and why the rest are absent is not known. The sample yields around 200,000 clones; 80% to 90% were counted once. The ten largest clones take up 15% to 20% of the sample. The sample was peripheral blood. Every receptor here comes from an elderly woman with active or convalescent COVID-19.

The V gene is TRBV7-2, the J gene TRBJ2-7; TRBD2 matches at 10 bases. CDR3 length: 18 residues. Germline loops: CDR1 SGHTA, CDR2 FQGNSA. V lost 1 base and J lost 0; bases outside the gene matches: 9. The DNA of the CDR3 is TGTGCCAGCAGCTTAGTAGCGGGGGGCCCTTCCGGCTCCTACGAGCAGTACTTC. Protein: CASSLVAGGPSGSYEQYF.

V usage is TRBV7-5 and J usage is TRBJ2-3; TRBD1, the table's D call, was not compared with the DNA. TRBV7-5 is a recognized pseudogene. This CDR3 region has 15 residues. Here the CDR3 reads CARTRQATSTDTQYF. CDR3 DNA: TGTGCCAGAACTAGACAGGCTACTAGCACAGATACGCAGTATTTT.

This clone was recorded only once. The genes are TRBV7-7 and TRBJ2-1, with D perhaps TRBD1 (6 bases). Trimming took 4 bases from V and 5 from J, leaving 9 bases between them. Per the germline V gene, CDR1 is SSHAT and CDR2 is FNYEAQ (reference sequence). This CDR3 spans 13 amino acids. The CDR3 DNA reads as TGTGCCAGCAGCTCCGGGACACACAATGAGCAGTTCTTC. As protein: CASSSGTHNEQFF.

The chain has TRBV7-6 and TRBJ2-7; 9 bases are a match to TRBD2. The CDR3 runs 15 residues. The ends lost 0 bases at V and 5 bases at J; junction bases unmatched: 5. Germline V lookup: CDR1 SGHVS, CDR2 FNYEAQ. Here the CDR3 reads CASSLAGRGGHEQYF. The CDR3 DNA reads TGTGCCAGCAGCTTAGCTGGGCGGGGGGGCCACGAGCAGTACTTC. The full variable domain, with the rest looked up from reference TRBV7-6 and TRBJ2-7, is GAGVSQSPRYKVTKRGQDVALRCDPISGHVSLYWYRQALGQGPEFLTYFNYEAQQDKSGLPNDRFSAERPEGSISTLTIQRTEQRDSAMYRCASSLAGRGGHEQYFGPGTRLTVT.

J is TRBJ2-1 and V is TRBV11-3; D might be TRBD1 (5 bases). Trimming cost V 8 bases and J 8 bases, with 13 bases left between them. Per germline, CDR1 SGHNT and CDR2 YENEEA. The CDR3 extends over 12 amino acids. CDR3 protein: CASSSGAYEQFF. The CDR3 nucleotides read TGTGCCAGCTCGAGTGGGGCCTATGAGCAGTTCTTC.

The rearrangement uses TRBV19 and TRBJ2-2, with 9 bases lining up with TRBD1. Germline V gene sequence: CDR1 LNHDA, CDR2 SQIVND (reference sequence). This CDR3 is built from 15 residues. After removal of 6 bases from V and 1 base from J, the junction contained 3 bases not matched to a gene. The DNA for the CDR3 is TGTGCCAGTAGACGGGGACAGGGGAACACCGGGGAGCTGTTTTTT. It codes for CASRRGQGNTGELFF.

The chain joins TRBV18 to TRBJ2-2; TRBD2 matches at 13 bases. Germline-derived CDR1 and CDR2 are KGHSH and LQKENI. V shed 2 bases, J shed 5 bases, and the junction held 2 bases outside the gene matches. The CDR3 spans 16 residues. The chain's CDR3 is CASSPGLAGETGELFF. The CDR3 DNA sequence: TGTGCCAGCTCACCAGGACTAGCGGGGGAAACCGGGGAGCTGTTTTTT.